The 2 T cell receptor beta chains listed next were all sequenced from one sample in a study of blood T cells in healthy people across ages. Primed by a sample-barcoded 5' primer and a J-beta primer mix, a second PCR proceeded for 7 to 11 cycles. Each CDR3 protein gets one entry after TCRdb re-called the 5' RACE reads with MiXCR. The repertoire has 1.5 million to 2 million distinct CDR3 sequences, roughly two fifths of them found once; the top ten carry approximately 22%. Sequencing used blood. The source of these receptors is a human donor in good health.

This clonotype was detected only a few times. V gene TRBV7-9 combines with J gene TRBJ1-2; D unresolved. V was pared by 1 base and J by 4 bases, with 7 bases between. Germline CDR1 and CDR2: SEHNR and FQNEAQ (reference sequence). CDR3 length: 13 residues. The CDR3 DNA follows: TGTGCCAGCAGCTTAGGGCCCCCCTATGGCTACACCTTC. Its protein product is CASSLGPPYGYTF.

This clonotype was seen at least ten times. A clone one base away is much larger, so this may be a read error. CDR3 region: CRARDHEYTQYF. CDR3 nucleotide sequence: TGCAGGGCTAGAGATCACGAATATACGCAGTATTTT. The gene calls are TRBV20-1 and TRBJ2-3, with D unclear. Germline V lookup: CDR1 DFQATT, CDR2 SNEGSKA (reference sequence). The CDR3 is 12 amino acids.